The source of this TCR beta chain is a study of blood T cell repertoires in COVID-19. On the study more broadly: T cells, B-cell-depleted T cells, or PBMCs provided the cDNA or gDNA that served as material.

Profiled with immunoSEQ multiplex PCR; TCRdb holds only in-frame clones, not every one. Counted here are around 240,000 clones, more than 70% occurring once; the ten biggest clones make up approximately 2%. V shed 5 bases, J shed 5 bases, and the junction held 8 bases outside the gene matches. The CDR3 runs 15 residues. Per the germline V gene, CDR1 is MNHNY and CDR2 is SVGAGI (reference sequence). Sequenced: PBMCs or T cells enriched from blood (not recorded which). This TCR was sampled from a woman aged 50 to 60 who had recovered from COVID-19. The chain employs TRBV6-6 and TRBJ2-7; 11 nucleotides line up with TRBD1. CDR3 nucleotides: TGTGCCAGCAGTCCGCCGGGACAGGGGGTCCACGAGCAGTACTTC. Residues: CASSPPGQGVHEQYF.